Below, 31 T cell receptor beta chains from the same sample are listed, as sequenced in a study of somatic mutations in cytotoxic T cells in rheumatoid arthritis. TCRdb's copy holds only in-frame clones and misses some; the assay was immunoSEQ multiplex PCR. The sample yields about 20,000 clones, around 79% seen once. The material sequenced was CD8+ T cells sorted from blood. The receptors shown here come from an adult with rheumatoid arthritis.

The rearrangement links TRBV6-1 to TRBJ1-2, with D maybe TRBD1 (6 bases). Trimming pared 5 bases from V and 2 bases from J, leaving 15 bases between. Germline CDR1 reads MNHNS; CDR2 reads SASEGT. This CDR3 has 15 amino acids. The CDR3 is CASSTRDIMNYGYTF. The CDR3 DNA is TGTGCCAGCAGTACCCGGGACATAATGAACTATGGCTACACCTTC.

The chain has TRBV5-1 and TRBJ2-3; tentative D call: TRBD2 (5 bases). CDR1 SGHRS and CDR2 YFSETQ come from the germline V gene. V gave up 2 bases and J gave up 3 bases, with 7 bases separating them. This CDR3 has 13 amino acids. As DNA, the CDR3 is TGCGCCAGCAGCTTCGGACTGACAGATACGCAGTATTTT. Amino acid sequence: CASSFGLTDTQYF.

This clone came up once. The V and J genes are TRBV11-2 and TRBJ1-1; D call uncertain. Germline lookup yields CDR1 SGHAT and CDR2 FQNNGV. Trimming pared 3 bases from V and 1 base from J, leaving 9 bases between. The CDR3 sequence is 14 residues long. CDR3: CASSLDGPNTEAFF. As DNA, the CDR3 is TGTGCCAGCAGCTTGGACGGACCGAACACTGAAGCTTTCTTT.

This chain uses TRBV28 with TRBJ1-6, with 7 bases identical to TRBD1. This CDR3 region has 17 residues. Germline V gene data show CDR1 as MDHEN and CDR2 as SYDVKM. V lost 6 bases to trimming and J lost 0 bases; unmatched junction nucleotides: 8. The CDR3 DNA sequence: TGTGCCAGCAGCTCCACAGGGGCTTACTCCTATAATTCACCCCTCCACTTT. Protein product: CASSSTGAYSYNSPLHF.

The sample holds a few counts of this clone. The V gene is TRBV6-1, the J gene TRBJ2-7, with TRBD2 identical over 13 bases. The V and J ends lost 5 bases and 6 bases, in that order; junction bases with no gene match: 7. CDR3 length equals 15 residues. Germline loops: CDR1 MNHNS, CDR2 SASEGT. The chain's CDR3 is CASSRSTSGGSEQYF. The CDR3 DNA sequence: TGTGCCAGCAGTCGATCGACTAGCGGGGGGAGCGAGCAGTACTTC.

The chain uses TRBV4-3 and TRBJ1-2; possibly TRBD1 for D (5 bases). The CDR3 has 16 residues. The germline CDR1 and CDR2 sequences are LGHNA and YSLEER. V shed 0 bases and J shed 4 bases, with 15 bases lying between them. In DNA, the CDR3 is TGCGCCAGCAGCCAAGATGGGACTCCCAGTGGCTATGGCTACACCTTC. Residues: CASSQDGTPSGYGYTF.

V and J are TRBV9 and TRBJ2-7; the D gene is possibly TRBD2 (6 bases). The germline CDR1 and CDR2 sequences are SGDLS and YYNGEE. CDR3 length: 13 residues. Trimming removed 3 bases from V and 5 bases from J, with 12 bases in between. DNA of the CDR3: TGTGCCAGCAGCGGCGGGAACACGGACGAGCAGTACTTC. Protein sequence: CASSGGNTDEQYF.

CDR3: CASSQEVLAYEQYF. DNA of the CDR3: TGCGCCAGCAGCCAAGAGGTACTAGCCTACGAGCAGTACTTC. The chain recombines TRBV4-3 with TRBJ2-7; possible D gene TRBD2, 5 bases. The CDR3 contains 14 residues. Germline values: CDR1 LGHNA, CDR2 YSLEER. Trimming cost V 0 bases and J 2 bases, with 8 bases left between them.

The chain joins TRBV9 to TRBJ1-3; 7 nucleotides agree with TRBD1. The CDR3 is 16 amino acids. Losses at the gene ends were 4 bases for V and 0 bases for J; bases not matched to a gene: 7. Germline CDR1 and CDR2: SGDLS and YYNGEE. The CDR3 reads CASSSGTEVSGNTIYF. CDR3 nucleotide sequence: TGTGCCAGCAGCTCGGGGACAGAAGTCTCTGGAAACACCATATATTTT.

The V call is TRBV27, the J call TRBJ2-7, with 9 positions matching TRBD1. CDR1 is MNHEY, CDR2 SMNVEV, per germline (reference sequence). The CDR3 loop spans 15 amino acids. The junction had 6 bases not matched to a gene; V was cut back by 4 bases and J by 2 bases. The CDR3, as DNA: TGTGCCAGCAGTTACAGGGGGCGGAGGACCTACGAGCAGTACTTC. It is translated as CASSYRGRRTYEQYF.

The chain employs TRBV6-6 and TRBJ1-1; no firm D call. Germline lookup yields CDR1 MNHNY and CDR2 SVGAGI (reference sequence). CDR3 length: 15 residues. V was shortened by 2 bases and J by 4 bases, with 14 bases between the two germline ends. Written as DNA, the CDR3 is TGTGCCAGCAGTTACAACCGGGCCCAAGGCACTGAAGCTTTCTTT. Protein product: CASSYNRAQGTEAFF.

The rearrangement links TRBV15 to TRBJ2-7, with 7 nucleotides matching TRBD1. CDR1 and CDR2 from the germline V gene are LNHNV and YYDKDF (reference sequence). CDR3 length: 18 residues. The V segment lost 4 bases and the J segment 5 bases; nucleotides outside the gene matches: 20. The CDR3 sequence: CATSTRFSDRVIWNEQYF. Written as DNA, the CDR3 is TGTGCCACCAGCACCCGGTTCTCCGACAGGGTAATTTGGAACGAGCAGTACTTC. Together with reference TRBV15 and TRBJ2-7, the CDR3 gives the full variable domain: DAMVIQNPRYQVTQFGKPVTLSCSQTLNHNVMYWYQQKSSQAPKLLFHYYDKDFNNEADTPDNFQSRRPNTSFCFLDIRSPGLGDTAMYLCATSTRFSDRVIWNEQYFGPGTRLTVT.

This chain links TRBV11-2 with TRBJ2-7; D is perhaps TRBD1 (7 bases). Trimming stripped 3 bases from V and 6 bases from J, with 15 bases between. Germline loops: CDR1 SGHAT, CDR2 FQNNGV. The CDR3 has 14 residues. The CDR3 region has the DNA TGTGCCAGCAGCTTCCAGGGGGGCAGGGTCGAGCAGTACTTC. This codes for CASSFQGGRVEQYF. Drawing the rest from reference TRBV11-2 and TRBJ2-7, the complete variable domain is EAGVAQSPRYKIIEKRQSVAFWCNPISGHATLYWYQQILGQGPKLLIQFQNNGVVDDSQLPKDRFSAERLKGVDSTLKIQPAKLEDSAVYLCASSFQGGRVEQYFGPGTRLTVT.

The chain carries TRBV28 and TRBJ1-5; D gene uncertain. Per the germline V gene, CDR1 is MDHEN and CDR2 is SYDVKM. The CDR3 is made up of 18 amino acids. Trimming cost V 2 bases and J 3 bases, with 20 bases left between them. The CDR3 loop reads CASSLGALGLNSNQPQHF. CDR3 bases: TGTGCCAGCAGTTTAGGCGCTCTTGGGCTTAATTCCAATCAGCCCCAGCATTTT.

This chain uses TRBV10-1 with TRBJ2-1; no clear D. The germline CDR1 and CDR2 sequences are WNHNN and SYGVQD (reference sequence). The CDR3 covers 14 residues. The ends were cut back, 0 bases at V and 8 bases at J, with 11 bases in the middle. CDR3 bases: TGCGCCAGCAGTGAGTCGTCCGTCGCGGATGAGCAGTTCTTC. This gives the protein CASSESSVADEQFF.

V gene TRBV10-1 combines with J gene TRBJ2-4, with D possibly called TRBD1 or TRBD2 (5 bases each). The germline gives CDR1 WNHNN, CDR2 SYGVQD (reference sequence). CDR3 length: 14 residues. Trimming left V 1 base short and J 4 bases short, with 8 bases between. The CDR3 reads CASSEFEGKNIQYF. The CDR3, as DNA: TGCGCCAGCAGTGAGTTTGAGGGGAAAAACATTCAGTACTTC.

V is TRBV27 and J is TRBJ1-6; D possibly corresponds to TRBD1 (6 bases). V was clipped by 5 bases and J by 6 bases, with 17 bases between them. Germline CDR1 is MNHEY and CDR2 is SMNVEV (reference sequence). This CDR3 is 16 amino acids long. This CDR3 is CASSPNRVVVNSPLHF. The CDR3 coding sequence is TGTGCCAGCAGTCCCAACAGGGTTGTAGTTAATTCACCCCTCCACTTT.

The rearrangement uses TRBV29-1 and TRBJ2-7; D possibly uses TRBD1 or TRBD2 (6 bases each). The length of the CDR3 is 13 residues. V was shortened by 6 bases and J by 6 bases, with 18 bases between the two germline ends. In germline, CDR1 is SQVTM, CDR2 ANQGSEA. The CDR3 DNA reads TGCAGCGTATTTCAGGGGACTGGAGGCGAGCAGTACTTC. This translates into CSVFQGTGGEQYF.

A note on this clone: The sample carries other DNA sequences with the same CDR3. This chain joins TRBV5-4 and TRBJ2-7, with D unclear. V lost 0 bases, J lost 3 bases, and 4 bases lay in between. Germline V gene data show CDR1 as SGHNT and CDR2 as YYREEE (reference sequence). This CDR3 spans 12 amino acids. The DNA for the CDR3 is TGTGCCAGCAGCTTGGGCGGCTACGAGCAGTACTTC. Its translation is CASSLGGYEQYF.

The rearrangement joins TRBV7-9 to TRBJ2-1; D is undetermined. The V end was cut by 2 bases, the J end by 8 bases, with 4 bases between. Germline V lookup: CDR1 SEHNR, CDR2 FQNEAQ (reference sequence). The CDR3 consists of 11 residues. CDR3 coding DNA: TGTGCCAGCAGCTTATACTATGAGCAGTTCTTC. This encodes CASSLYYEQFF.

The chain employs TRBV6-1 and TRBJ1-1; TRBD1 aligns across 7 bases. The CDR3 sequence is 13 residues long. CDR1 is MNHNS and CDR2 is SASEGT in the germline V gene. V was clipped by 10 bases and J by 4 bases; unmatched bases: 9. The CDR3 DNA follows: TGTGCCACCATACTCGGGACAGCCACTGAAGCTTTCTTT. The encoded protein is CATILGTATEAFF.

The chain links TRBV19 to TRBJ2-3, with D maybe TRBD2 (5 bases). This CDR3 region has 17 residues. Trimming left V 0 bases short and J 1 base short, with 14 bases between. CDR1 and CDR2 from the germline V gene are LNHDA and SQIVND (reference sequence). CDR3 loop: CASSIDTWLAGTDTQYF. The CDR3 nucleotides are TGTGCCAGTAGTATAGACACTTGGCTAGCTGGCACAGATACGCAGTATTTT. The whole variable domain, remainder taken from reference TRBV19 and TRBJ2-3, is DGGITQSPKYLFRKEGQNVTLSCEQNLNHDAMYWYRQDPGQGLRLIYYSQIVNDFQKGDIAEGYSVSREKKESFPLTVTSAQKNPTAFYLCASSIDTWLAGTDTQYFGPGTRLTVL.

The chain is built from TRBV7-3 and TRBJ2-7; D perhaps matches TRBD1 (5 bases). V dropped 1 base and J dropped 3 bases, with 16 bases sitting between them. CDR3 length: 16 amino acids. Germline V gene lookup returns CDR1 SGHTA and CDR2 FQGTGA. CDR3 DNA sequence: TGTGCCAGCAGCTTAAATAGAACAGGAACTAACTACGAGCAGTACTTC. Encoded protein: CASSLNRTGTNYEQYF.

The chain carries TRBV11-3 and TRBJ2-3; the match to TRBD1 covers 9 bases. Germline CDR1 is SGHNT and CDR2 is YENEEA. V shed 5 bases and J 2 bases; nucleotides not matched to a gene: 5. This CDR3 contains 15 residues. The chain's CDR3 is CASSPDRGYTDTQYF. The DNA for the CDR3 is TGTGCCAGCAGCCCGGACAGGGGATACACAGATACGCAGTATTTT. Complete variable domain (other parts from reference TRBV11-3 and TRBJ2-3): EAGVVQSPRYKIIEKKQPVAFWCNPISGHNTLYWYLQNLGQGPELLIRYENEEAVDDSQLPKDRFSAERLKGVDSTLKIQPAELGDSAVYLCASSPDRGYTDTQYFGPGTRLTVL.

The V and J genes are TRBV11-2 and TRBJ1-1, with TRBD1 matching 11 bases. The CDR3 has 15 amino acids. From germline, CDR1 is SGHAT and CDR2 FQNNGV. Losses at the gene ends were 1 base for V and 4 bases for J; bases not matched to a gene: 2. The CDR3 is CASSLAGTGGTEAFF. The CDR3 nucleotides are TGTGCCAGCAGCTTAGCCGGGACAGGGGGCACTGAAGCTTTCTTT.

This CDR3 is CASSSPGQGPDTQYF. CDR3 sequence (DNA): TGCGCCAGCAGTTCCCCGGGACAGGGCCCAGATACGCAGTATTTT. The V gene is TRBV10-1, the J gene TRBJ2-3; 9 bases agree with TRBD1. The CDR3 consists of 15 residues. Per the germline V gene, CDR1 is WNHNN and CDR2 is SYGVQD (reference sequence). V was clipped by 5 bases and J by 4 bases; unmatched bases: 7.

CDR3 sequence reads: CASSWSLEQYF. CDR3 bases: TGTGCCAGCAGCTGGAGTCTCGAGCAGTACTTC. The genes are TRBV5-6 and TRBJ2-7; no definite D call. Per germline, CDR1 SGHDT and CDR2 YYEEEE. The CDR3 totals 11 residues. The V and J ends lost 3 bases and 6 bases respectively, with 7 bases between them.

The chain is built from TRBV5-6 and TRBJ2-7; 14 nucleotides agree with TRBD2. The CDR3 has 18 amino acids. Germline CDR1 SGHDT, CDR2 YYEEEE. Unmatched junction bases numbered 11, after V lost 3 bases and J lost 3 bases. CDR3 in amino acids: CASSSGLAGDISSYEQYF. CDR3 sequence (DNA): TGTGCCAGCAGCTCGGGACTAGCGGGAGACATAAGTAGCTACGAGCAGTACTTC.

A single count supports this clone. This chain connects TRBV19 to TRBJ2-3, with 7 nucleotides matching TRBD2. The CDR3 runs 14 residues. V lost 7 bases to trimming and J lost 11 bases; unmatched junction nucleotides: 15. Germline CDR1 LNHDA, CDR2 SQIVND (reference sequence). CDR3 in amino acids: CASIEAGYGGGQYF. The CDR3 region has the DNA TGTGCCAGTATTGAAGCGGGATATGGAGGAGGGCAGTATTTT.

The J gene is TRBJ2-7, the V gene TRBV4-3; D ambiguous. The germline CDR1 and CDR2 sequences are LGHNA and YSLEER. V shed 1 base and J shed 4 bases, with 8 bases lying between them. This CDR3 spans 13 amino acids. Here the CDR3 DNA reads TGCGCCAGCAGCCAAGGGGAAACTTACGAGCAGTACTTC. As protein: CASSQGETYEQYF.

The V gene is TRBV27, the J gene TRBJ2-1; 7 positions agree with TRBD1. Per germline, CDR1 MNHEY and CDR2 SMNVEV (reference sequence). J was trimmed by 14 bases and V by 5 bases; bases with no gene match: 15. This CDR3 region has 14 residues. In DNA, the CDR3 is TGTGCCAGCAGTCCCCCGGGACAGTTAAATGCGGAGTTCTTC. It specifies CASSPPGQLNAEFF.